This T cell receptor (beta chain) was recovered during a study of blood T cell repertoires in COVID-19 (dated by TCRdb to 2020 to 2022). Describing the broader study: Samples from collaborators originated in the United States, Italy and Spain and spanned both the acute and convalescent phases of COVID-19. The material from the prospective study consisted of cDNA or gDNA derived from T cells, B-cell-depleted T cells, or PBMCs. Deeply sampled blood TCRbeta repertoires from subjects exposed to, actively infected with, or recovered from COVID-19 were included in the dataset. The repertoires were made available in a free public database intended to serve as a resource for research on the immune response to SARS-CoV-2. Samples were obtained from the ongoing ImmuneRACE study (first 160 participants) and from approximately 1,200 subjects provided by 6 global collaborators. Nearly every sample came with metadata listing a de-identified subject ID, COVID-19 status, age in years and sex. Where available, HLA class I and class II types were taken from metadata supplied by the sample provider and were not determined by assay-based typing.

Collaborating institutions collected whole blood in K2EDTA tubes following their own protocols. For TCRbeta analysis, collaborator samples were shipped as frozen whole blood, as isolated PBMCs, or as DNA extracted from either sample type. What the study reported, not specific to this receptor: The quantity of clinical and demographic metadata differed by source and by participant and was supplied without curation.

TCRbeta CDR3 regions were amplified from genomic DNA by means of the immunoSEQ Assay, a bias-controlled multiplex PCR. In the paper's pipeline: Nucleated cell counts per sample were estimated from amplification of reference gene primers within the assay. To quantify the absolute abundance of each unique TCRbeta CDR3 rearrangement, sequence reads were collapsed and filtered. For each sample, productive Simpson clonality was calculated as the square root of Simpson's diversity index across productive rearrangements. Here the immuneACCESS table is served through TCRdb, limited to in-frame sequences with V and J called. Missing clones are a known gap in these copies; in checked studies unresolved V genes cover under half, and the rest lacks a known reason. Clone size and the V and J calls come from that table; the DNA yielded D and trimming. This sample lists fewer than 80,000 clones; around 90% were detected once. The top ten hold approximately 5.5% of the sample.

From the cysteine up to the phenylalanine, the CDR3 has a length of 16 residues. CDR3 DNA only is kept here, 48 bases in frame from base 1. V drops 0 bases and J drops 12 bases, leaving 19 bases in between. The germline V gene supplies CDR1 SGHDT and CDR2 YYEEEE. Notes on this clone: Its binding antigen is unknown. No qualities accompany the bases; no much larger clone lies one base away.

The clonotype was recovered from a human donor in a cohort sampled during active COVID-19. The chain employs TRBV5-6 and TRBJ1-6; the D gene is perhaps TRBD1, on 6 matching bases. Sequenced: peripheral blood. The CDR3 protein is CASSLEGGARWGPLHF. The DNA sequence follows: TGTGCCAGCAGCTTGGAGGGGGGGGCCCGCTGGGGACCCCTCCACTTT.